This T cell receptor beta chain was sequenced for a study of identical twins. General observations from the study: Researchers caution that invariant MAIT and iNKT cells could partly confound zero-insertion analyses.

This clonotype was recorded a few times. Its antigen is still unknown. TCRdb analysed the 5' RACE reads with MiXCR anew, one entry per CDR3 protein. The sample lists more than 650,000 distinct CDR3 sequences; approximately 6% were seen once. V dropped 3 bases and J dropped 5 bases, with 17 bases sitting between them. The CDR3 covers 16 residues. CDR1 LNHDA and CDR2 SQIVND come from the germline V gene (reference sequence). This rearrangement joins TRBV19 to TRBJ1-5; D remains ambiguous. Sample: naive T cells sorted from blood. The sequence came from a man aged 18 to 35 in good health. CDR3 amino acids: CASSIIRTTDYQPQHF. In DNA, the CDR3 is TGTGCCAGTAGTATTATCCGAACTACCGACTATCAGCCCCAGCATTTT.